This T cell receptor (beta chain) stems from a study of identifying expanded T cells in peripheral blood. Details on this clone: Antigen: not known.

Study results and limitations: About 1.2 clones differed between technical replicates, versus around 15 and 19 over time. Clone count variance between roughly 2-week samples rose with total template count.

Trimming stripped 10 bases from V and 4 bases from J, with 22 bases between. This CDR3 is 15 amino acids long. Germline values: CDR1 MDHEN, CDR2 SYDVKM. Clones were sequenced by immunoSEQ multiplex PCR, and TCRdb holds only the in-frame ones, with some missing. The sample lists around 50,000 clones, roughly 87% seen once, with around 3.5% in the top ten. Healthy donors had no documented immune events, such as infections, while sampled. The clonotype was recovered from a person aged 18-70 years in good health. The V call is TRBV28, the J call TRBJ1-2; D remains ambiguous. The sample comprised blood. CDR3 sequence (DNA): TGTGCCACAGTATTGGAGCCCCCTCTGGGCTATGGCTACACCTTC. Translation gives CATVLEPPLGYGYTF.